This TCR beta chain was documented in a study of shared clonotypes between healthy human individuals (dated by TCRdb to 2018 to 2021). About the full investigation: A couple of women and three men aged 18 to 49 years were included in the cohort. For each donor, three plates each were used for CD4 naive and CD4 memory, two plates were used for CD8 naive, and one plate was used for CD8 memory. The study deeply sequenced blood TCR repertoires of about 5 healthy adults to estimate repertoire size and the extent of clonotype sharing between individuals. Libraries were prepared and TCR repertoires were sequenced by different laboratories using diverse techniques, in order to increase sequencing depth and limit assay-specific biases. Each donor's leukapheresis produced roughly between roughly 0.94 and 9.5 billion PBMCs. Study-wide findings and limitations: Sampling was restricted to blood, and TCR repertoires in tissue are likely to differ from TCR repertoires in blood. Pairwise subsampling led to the expectation that sequencing depth would affect the degree of clonotype sharing among donors. Incomplete sequencing was indicated by rarefaction of sorted-subset datasets, despite the large sequencing depth. Sharing across several donors was observed for around 5% of naive CD4, 3% to 4% of naive CD8, 2% to 2.5% of memory CD4, and about 0.39% of memory CD8 clonotypes. Clonotypes shared by all four sorted-subset donors showed higher generation probabilities than non-shared clonotypes. Naive subsets generally had larger estimated clonotype richness than memory subsets. Because the study included a small number of donors, the genetic and exposure-history diversity represented was limited.

Using the deep immunoSEQ assay, TCR CDR3 regions were amplified from genomic DNA by multiplex PCR. Extracted genomic DNA from each cell subset was distributed evenly across all wells of several immunoSEQ 96-well plates, and each plate was treated as a replicate. For sorted subsets, around 0.2 ug genomic DNA, equal to 25,000 to 35,000 T cell genomes, was loaded into each replicate PCR. The purified libraries were quantified using a Qubit 3.0 fluorometer, sized with a Bioanalyzer 2100, and then quantified again using the KAPA Library Quantification kit. A separate single-read 150-cycle Illumina NextSeq 550 flow cell was used to sequence each immunoSEQ 96-well plate. In the source study's methods: Because only junctional sequences without quality scores were contained in the immunoSEQ output, filtering matching that applied to full-length reads could not be performed. To assign V/J genes and CDR3, sequences were annotated against IMGT germline references using PyIR, a Python wrapper for IgBLAST v1.9. Reads were removed for weak V/J assignments (E-value above 1e-6), missing CDR3, stop codons, out-of-frame junctions, or ambiguous translated residues. V3J clonotypes were defined as sequences sharing an identical inferred V gene, J gene, and CDR3 amino acid sequence. The percentage overlap between two repertoires was calculated by dividing the number of shared unique clonotypes by the size of the smaller repertoire. Three approaches were used to assess repertoire richness: RTK rarefaction, the Chao1 estimator, and Recon v2.1 estimates of unobserved clonotypes. For all TCRbeta clonotypes obtained by the gDNA method from a handful of donors, generation probabilities were computed with OLGA. The table comes from immuneACCESS by way of TCRdb, which keeps in-frame sequences with V and J called. Part of the clones is missing from these tables; in studies checked, under half for an unresolved V gene and the rest for unknown reasons. V and J calls plus clone size are reproduced from that table; the DNA served to infer D and trimming. In all, the sample holds 600,000 to 800,000 clones, and over 60% of those were seen once. The ten largest clones take up about 1.7% of the sample.

The donors were healthy, HIV-negative adults with no recently reported acute infections or vaccinations. Only Caucasian adults living in Nashville, Tennessee, USA were represented among the donors. Magnetic negative selection was used to enrich CD4+ T cells, after which naive cells were positively selected on CD45RA and the negative fraction became the memory subset. Blood was collected by leukapheresis, and PBMCs were isolated by Ficoll-Histopaque density gradient centrifugation and then cryopreserved in liquid nitrogen vapor phase. Analytical flow cytometry was used to check the purity and quantity of each magnetically sorted T cell population. Genomic DNA was isolated from every sorted fraction and measured by UV absorbance on a Nanodrop 2000c. A remark on this clone: Its antigen specificity is not known. No base qualities exist here, and no much larger clone lies one base off it.

CDR1 SGHRS and CDR2 YFSETQ are derived from the germline V gene. The CDR3 starts with the cysteine, ends with the phenylalanine, and has 13 residues. This entry keeps only the CDR3 DNA: 39 bases, framed from base 1. Trimming accounts for 6 bases at V and 2 bases at J, while the number of junction bases matched to no gene is 3. The chain uses TRBV5-1 and TRBJ2-3, and TRBD2 matches 7 of the central bases. The sequenced material came from memory CD4+ T cells sorted from blood. The cell subset or site label here, explained by the study, means: CD45RA-negative fraction. This clonotype was sampled from a woman aged 30 to 39 in good health. The DNA is as follows: TGCGCCAGCAAAGCGGGGCCCACAGATACGCAGTATTTT. Translated, this gives CASKAGPTDTQYF.